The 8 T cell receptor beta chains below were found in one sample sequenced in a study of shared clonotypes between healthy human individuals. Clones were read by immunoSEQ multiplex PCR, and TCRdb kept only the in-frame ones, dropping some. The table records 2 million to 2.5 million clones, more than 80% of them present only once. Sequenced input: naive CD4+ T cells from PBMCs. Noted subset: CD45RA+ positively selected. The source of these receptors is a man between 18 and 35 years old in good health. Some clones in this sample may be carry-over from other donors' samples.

CDR3 nucleotides: TGTGCCAGTAGTGTCACCCTGAACACTGAAGCTTTCTTT. It codes for CASSVTLNTEAFF. The chain joins TRBV19 to TRBJ1-1; D is unresolved. This CDR3 comprises 13 residues. The V end lost 5 bases, the J end lost 0 bases, and 7 bases lay between the germline ends. Germline V lookup: CDR1 LNHDA, CDR2 SQIVND (reference sequence).

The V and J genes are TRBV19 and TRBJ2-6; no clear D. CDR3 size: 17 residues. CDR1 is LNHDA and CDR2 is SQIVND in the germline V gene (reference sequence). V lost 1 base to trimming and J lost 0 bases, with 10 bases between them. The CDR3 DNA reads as TGTGCCAGTAGTATAGGGGTTGGGGTCTCTGGGGCCAACGTCCTGACTTTC. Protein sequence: CASSIGVGVSGANVLTF.

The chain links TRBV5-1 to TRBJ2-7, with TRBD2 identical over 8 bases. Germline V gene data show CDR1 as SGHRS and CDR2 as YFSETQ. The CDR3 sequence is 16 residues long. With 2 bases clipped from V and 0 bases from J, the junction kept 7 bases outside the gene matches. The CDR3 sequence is CASSFHSGTSSYEQYF. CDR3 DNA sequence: TGCGCCAGCAGCTTTCATTCCGGGACTAGCTCCTACGAGCAGTACTTC.

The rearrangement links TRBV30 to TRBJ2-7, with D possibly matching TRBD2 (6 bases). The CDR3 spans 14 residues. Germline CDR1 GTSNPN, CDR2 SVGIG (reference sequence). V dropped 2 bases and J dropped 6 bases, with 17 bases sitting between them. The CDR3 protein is CAWSSLRGRGEQYF. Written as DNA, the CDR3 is TGTGCCTGGAGTTCCCTACGAGGGCGGGGCGAGCAGTACTTC.

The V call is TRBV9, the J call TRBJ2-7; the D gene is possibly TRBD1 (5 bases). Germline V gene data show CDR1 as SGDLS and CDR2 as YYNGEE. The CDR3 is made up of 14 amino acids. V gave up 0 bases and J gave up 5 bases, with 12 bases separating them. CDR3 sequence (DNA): TGTGCCAGCAGCGTAGGTCGCAGGGTCGACGAGCAGTACTTC. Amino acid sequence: CASSVGRRVDEQYF.

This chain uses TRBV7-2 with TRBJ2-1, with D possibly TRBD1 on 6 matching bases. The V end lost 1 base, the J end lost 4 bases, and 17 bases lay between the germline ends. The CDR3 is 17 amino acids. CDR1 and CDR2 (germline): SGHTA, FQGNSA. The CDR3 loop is CASSLVIGGGGYNEQFF. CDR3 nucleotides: TGTGCCAGCAGCTTAGTGATTGGGGGCGGAGGTTACAATGAGCAGTTCTTC. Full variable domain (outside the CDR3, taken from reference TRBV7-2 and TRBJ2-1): GAGVSQSPSNKVTEKGKDVELRCDPISGHTALYWYRQSLGQGLEFLIYFQGNSAPDKSGLPSDRFSAERTGGSVSTLTIQRTQQEDSAVYLCASSLVIGGGGYNEQFFGPGTRLTVL.

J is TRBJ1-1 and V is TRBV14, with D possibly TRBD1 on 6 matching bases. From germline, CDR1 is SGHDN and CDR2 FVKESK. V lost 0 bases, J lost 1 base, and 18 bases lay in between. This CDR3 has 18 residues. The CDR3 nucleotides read TGTGCCAGCAGCCAAGAGTGGAGGGGGGGGCCCGGGAACACTGAAGCTTTCTTT. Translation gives CASSQEWRGGPGNTEAFF.

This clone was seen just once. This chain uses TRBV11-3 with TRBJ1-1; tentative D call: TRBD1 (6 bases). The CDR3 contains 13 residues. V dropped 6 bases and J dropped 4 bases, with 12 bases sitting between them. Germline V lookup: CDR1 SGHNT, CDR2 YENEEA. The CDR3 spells CASSTGLVTEAFF. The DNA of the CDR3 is TGTGCCAGCAGTACAGGGTTGGTCACTGAAGCTTTCTTT.